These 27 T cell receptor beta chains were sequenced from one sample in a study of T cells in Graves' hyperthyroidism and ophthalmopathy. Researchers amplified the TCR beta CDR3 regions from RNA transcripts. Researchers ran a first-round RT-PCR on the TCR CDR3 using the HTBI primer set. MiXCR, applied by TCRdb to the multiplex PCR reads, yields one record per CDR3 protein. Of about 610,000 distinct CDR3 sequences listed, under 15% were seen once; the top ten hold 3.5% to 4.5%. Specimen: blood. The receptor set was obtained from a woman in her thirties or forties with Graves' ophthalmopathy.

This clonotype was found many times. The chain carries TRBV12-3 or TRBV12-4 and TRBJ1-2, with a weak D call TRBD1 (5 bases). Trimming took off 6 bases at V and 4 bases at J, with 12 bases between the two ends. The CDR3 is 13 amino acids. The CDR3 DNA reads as TGTGCCAGCAGCCCACAGGAGGGCTATGGCTACACCTTC. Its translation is CASSPQEGYGYTF.

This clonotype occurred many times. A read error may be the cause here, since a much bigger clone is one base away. CDR3 bases: TGCAGCGTTGCGACAGGGGACACCGGGGAGCTGCTTTTT. Encoded protein: CSVATGDTGELLF. This chain uses TRBV29-1 with TRBJ2-2, with TRBD1 identical over 8 bases. The V gene's germline CDR1 is SQVTM and CDR2 ANQGSEA. The CDR3 has 13 residues.

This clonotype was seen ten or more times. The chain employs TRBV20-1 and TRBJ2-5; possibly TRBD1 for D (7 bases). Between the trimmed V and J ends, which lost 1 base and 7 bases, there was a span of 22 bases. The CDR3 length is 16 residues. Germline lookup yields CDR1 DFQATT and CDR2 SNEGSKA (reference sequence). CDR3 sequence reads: CSARGPGGTVDRTQYF. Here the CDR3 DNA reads TGCAGTGCTAGAGGCCCAGGCGGGACAGTCGATCGGACCCAGTACTTC.

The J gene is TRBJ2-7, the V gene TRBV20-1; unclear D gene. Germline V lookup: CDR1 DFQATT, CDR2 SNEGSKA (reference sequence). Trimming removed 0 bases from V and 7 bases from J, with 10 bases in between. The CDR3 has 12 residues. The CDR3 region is CSARDQVTEQYF. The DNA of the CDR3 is TGCAGTGCTAGAGATCAGGTCACTGAGCAGTACTTC.

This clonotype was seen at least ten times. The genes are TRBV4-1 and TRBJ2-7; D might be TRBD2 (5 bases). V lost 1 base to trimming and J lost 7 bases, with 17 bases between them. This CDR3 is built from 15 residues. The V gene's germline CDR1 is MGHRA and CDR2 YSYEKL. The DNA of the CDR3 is TGCGCCAGCAGCCAAGGGTTGAGCGGACGGTGGGAGCAGTACTTC. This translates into CASSQGLSGRWEQYF.

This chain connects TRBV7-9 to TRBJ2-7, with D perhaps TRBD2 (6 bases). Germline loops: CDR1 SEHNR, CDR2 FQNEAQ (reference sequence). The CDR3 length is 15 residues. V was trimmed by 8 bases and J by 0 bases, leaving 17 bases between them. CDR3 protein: CASALAVGSSYEQYF. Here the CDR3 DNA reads TGTGCCAGCGCCCTCGCCGTCGGGAGCTCCTACGAGCAGTACTTC.

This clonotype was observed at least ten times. Here the CDR3 DNA reads TGTGCCAGCAGCCCCTTACTAGCGACTCTTGGGGAGCAGTACTTC. This codes for CASSPLLATLGEQYF. The chain couples TRBV3-1 to TRBJ2-7, with 7 bases fitting TRBD2. The CDR3 extends over 15 amino acids. CDR1 and CDR2 (germline): LGHDT, YNNKEL (reference sequence). J gave up 7 bases and V 4 bases, and 13 bases lay outside the gene matches.

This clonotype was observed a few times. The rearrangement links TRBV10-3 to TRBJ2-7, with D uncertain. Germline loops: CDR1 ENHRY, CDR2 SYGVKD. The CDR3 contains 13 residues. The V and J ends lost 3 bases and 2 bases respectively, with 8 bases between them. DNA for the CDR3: TGTGCCATCAGTGAAGAAGCCCCCTACGAGCAGTACTTC. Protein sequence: CAISEEAPYEQYF.

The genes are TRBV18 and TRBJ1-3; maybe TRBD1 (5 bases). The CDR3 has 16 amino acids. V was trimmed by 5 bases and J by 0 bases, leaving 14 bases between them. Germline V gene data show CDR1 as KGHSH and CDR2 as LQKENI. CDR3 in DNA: TGTGCCAGCTCAGCAACGACAGACTACTCTGGAAACACCATATATTTT. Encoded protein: CASSATTDYSGNTIYF.

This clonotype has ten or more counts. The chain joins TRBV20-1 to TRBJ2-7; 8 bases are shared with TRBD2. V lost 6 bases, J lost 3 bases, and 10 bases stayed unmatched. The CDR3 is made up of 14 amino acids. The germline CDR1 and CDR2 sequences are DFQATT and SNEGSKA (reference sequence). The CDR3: CSAGSGANLYEQYF. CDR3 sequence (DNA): TGCAGTGCCGGTAGCGGGGCGAATCTCTACGAGCAGTACTTC.

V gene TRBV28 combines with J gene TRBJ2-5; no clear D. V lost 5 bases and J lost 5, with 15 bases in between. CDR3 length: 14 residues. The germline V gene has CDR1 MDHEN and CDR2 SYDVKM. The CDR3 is CASSLAGTRETQYF. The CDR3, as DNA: TGTGCCAGCAGTCTGGCCGGAACTCGGGAGACCCAGTACTTC.

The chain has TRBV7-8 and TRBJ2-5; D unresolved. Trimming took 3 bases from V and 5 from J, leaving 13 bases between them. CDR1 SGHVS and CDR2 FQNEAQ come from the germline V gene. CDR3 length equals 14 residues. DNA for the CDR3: TGTGCCAGCAGCTTTACCGGGTCAGTCGAGACCCAGTACTTC. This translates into CASSFTGSVETQYF.

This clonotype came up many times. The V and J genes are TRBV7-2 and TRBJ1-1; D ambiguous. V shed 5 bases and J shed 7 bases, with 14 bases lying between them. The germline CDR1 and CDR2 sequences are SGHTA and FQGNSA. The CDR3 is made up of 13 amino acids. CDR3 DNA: TGTGCCAGCAGCCCCGGCCTGGGTGTTGAAGCTTTCTTT. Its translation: CASSPGLGVEAFF.

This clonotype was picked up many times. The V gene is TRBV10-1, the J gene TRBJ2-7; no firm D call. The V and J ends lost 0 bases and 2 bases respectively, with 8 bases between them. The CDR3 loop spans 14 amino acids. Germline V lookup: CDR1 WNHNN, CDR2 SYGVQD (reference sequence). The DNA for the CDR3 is TGCGCCAGCAGTGAGTCATCGGCGGCCTACGAGCAGTACTTC. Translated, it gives CASSESSAAYEQYF.

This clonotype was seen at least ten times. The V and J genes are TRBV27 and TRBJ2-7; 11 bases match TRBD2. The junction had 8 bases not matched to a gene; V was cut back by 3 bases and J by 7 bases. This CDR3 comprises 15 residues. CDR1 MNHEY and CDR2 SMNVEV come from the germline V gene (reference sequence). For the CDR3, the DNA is TGTGCCAGCAGTTTCCGCGCGGGGACTAGCGGTGAGCAGTACTTC. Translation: CASSFRAGTSGEQYF.

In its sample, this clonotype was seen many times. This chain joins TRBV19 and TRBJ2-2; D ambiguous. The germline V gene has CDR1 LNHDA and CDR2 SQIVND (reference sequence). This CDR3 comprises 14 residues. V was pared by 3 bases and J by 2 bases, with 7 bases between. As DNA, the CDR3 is TGTGCCAGTAGTATGAAAGGTAACACCGGGGAGCTGTTTTTT. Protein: CASSMKGNTGELFF.

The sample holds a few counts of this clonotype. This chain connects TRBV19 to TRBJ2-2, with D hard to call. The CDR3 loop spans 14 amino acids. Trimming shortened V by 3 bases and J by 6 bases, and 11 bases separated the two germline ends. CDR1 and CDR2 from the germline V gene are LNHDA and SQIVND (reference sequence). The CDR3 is CASSISISAGELFF. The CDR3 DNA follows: TGTGCCAGTAGTATCAGTATATCAGCCGGGGAGCTGTTTTTT.

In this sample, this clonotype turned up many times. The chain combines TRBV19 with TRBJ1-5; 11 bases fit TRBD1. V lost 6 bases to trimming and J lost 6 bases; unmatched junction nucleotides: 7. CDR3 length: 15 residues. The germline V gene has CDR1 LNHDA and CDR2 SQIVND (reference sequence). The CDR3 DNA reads TGTGCCAGTAGGGAGGACAGGGGGCAGGGTCAGCCCCAGCATTTT. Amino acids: CASREDRGQGQPQHF.

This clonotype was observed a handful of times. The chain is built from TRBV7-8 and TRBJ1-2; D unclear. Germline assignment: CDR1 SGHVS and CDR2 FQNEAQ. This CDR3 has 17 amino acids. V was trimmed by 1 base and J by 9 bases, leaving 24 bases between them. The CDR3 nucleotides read TGTGCCAGCAGCTTAGAAAGGAGGGAGGGCGGGAAAAGAAGCTACACCTTC. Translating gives CASSLERREGGKRSYTF.

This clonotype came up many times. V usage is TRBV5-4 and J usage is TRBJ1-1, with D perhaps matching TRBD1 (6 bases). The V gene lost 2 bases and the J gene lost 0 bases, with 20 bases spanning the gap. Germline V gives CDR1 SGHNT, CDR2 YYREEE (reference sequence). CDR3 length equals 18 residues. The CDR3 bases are TGTGCCAGCAGCTTTGGGGGCTTAATCCGCCCCGTGAACACTGAAGCTTTCTTT. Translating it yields CASSFGGLIRPVNTEAFF.

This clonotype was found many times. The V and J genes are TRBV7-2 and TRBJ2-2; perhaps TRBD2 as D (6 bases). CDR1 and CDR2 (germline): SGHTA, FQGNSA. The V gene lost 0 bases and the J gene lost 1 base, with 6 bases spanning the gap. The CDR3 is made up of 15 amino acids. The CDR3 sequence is CASSLASGNTGELFF. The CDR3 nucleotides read TGTGCCAGCAGCTTAGCTAGCGGGAACACCGGGGAGCTGTTTTTT.

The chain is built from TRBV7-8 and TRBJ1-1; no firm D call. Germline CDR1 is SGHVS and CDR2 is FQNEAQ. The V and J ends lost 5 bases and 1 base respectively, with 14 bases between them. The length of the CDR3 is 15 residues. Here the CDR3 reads CASSVSPGENTEAFF. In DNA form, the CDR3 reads TGTGCCAGCAGCGTATCCCCGGGAGAGAACACTGAAGCTTTCTTT.

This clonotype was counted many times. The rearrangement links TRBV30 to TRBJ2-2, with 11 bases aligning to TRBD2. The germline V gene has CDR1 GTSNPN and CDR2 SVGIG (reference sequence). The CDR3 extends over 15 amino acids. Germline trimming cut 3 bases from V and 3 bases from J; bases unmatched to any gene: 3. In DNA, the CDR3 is TGTGCCTGGAGGGCACTAGCGGGAGACACCGGGGAGCTGTTTTTT. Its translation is CAWRALAGDTGELFF.

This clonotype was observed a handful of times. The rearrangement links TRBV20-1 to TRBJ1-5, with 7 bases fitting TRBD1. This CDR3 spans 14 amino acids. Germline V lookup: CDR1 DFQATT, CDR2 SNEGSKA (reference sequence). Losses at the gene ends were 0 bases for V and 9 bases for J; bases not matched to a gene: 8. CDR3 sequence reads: CSARDQGGLGPQHF. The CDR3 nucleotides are TGCAGTGCTAGAGATCAAGGGGGCCTCGGGCCCCAGCATTTT.

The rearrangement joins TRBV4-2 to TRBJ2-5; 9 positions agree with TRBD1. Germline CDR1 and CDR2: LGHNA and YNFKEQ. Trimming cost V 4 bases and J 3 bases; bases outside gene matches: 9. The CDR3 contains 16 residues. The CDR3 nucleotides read TGTGCCAGCAGCCGAGAGTATGGACAGGGGAAAGAGACCCAGTACTTC. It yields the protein CASSREYGQGKETQYF.

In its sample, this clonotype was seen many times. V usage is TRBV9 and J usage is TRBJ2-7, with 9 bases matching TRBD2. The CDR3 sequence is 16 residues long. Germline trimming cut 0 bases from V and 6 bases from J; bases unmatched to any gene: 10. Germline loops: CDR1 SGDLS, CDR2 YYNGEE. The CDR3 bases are TGTGCCAGCAGCGTAGATGGCGGGAGGGCCCGAGGCGAGCAGTACTTC. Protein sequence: CASSVDGGRARGEQYF.

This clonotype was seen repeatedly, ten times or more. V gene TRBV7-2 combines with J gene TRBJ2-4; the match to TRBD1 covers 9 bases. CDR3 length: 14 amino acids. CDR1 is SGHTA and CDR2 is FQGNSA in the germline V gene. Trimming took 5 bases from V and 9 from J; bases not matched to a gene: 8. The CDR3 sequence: CASSPGDRVVIQYF. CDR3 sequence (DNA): TGTGCCAGCAGCCCCGGGGACAGGGTGGTCATTCAGTACTTC.